Shown below are 30 T cell receptor beta chains from a single sample sequenced in a study of shared clonotypes between healthy human individuals (TCRdb year 2020). For the CD8 naive samples, CD45RO-negative cells were positively selected for CCR7, yielding a CD45RA+CCR7+ population from which TemRA cells were excluded. Library preparation was by the immunoSEQ multiplex PCR assay. Held by TCRdb, this immuneACCESS table contains in-frame sequences only and omits some clones. Under half of the omission traces to an unresolved V gene where checked; the cause of the rest is unknown. The sample profile shows about 1.9 million clones; about 93% of them were found once. Together, the top ten hold about 1.7% of the sample. Sequencing was carried out using naive CD8+ T cells from PBMCs. The sample's cell subset or site label, in plain terms: CD45RA+CCR7+. The receptor set was obtained from a man younger than 35 in good health. Some clones in this sample may be carry-over from other donors' samples.

There are a few counts of this clone. The same CDR3 arises from other DNA sequences in this sample as well. The rearrangement joins TRBV19 to TRBJ1-5, with a weak D call TRBD1 (5 bases). The germline CDR1 and CDR2 sequences are LNHDA and SQIVND (reference sequence). Trimming left V 9 bases short and J 2 bases short, with 11 bases between. CDR3 size: 13 residues. CDR3 protein: CASIGGGNQPQHF. Written as DNA, the CDR3 is TGTGCCAGCATCGGAGGGGGCAATCAGCCCCAGCATTTT.

The V gene is TRBV9, the J gene TRBJ2-3; 10 bases agree with TRBD2. Germline V CDR1 and CDR2: SGDLS, YYNGEE. The J segment lost 5 bases and the V segment lost 6 bases, leaving 9 bases of the junction unmatched. CDR3 length equals 15 residues. This CDR3 reads CASTPSGRAIDTQYF. CDR3 in DNA: TGTGCCAGCACCCCGAGCGGGAGGGCCATAGATACGCAGTATTTT.

The gene calls are TRBV28 and TRBJ2-7, with a weak D call TRBD2 (7 bases). The germline V gene encodes CDR1 MDHEN and CDR2 SYDVKM. V lost 7 bases, J lost 1 base, and 17 bases lay in between. The CDR3 is made up of 15 amino acids. This CDR3 is CASTGGPVGSYEQYF. CDR3 DNA: TGTGCCAGCACCGGGGGGCCCGTCGGTTCCTACGAGCAGTACTTC.

The V call is TRBV5-1, the J call TRBJ2-1, with D possibly being TRBD1 (5 bases). CDR1 and CDR2 from the germline V gene are SGHRS and YFSETQ. Trimming left V 0 bases short and J 0 bases short, with 16 bases between. CDR3 length: 18 amino acids. The CDR3 spells CASSLDRKGLNSYNEQFF. CDR3 nucleotides: TGCGCCAGCAGCTTGGACAGGAAGGGATTGAACTCCTACAATGAGCAGTTCTTC.

J is TRBJ1-1 and V is TRBV27, with D perhaps matching TRBD1 (6 bases). Trimming cost V 4 bases and J 0 bases, with 15 bases left between them. CDR1 and CDR2 from the germline V gene are MNHEY and SMNVEV (reference sequence). This CDR3 region has 16 residues. CDR3 in DNA: TGTGCCAGCAGTTCTCCCCGGGGGCAGATGAACACTGAAGCTTTCTTT. It is translated as CASSSPRGQMNTEAFF.

The rearrangement uses TRBV11-1 and TRBJ2-2, with D tentatively TRBD1 or TRBD2 (5 bases each). CDR1 is SGHAT, CDR2 FQDESV, per germline (reference sequence). CDR3 length equals 17 residues. V gave up 1 base and J gave up 4 bases, with 16 bases separating them. CDR3: CASSLGLRGELTGELFF. The DNA for the CDR3 is TGTGCCAGCAGCTTAGGATTGAGAGGGGAACTCACCGGGGAGCTGTTTTTT.

The chain employs TRBV4-1 and TRBJ2-1, with D tentatively TRBD1 (6 bases). CDR1 and CDR2 (germline): MGHRA, YSYEKL. V lost 5 bases and J 8 bases, leaving 28 bases between the germline ends. The CDR3 contains 18 residues. This chain's CDR3 is CASSASITGFPFQYEQFF. In nucleotides, the CDR3 is TGCGCCAGCAGCGCGAGTATCACAGGGTTTCCGTTCCAATATGAGCAGTTCTTC.

The chain combines TRBV19 with TRBJ1-5, with 11 bases aligning to TRBD1. Germline trimming cut 8 bases from V and 0 bases from J; bases unmatched to any gene: 3. Germline V CDR1 and CDR2: LNHDA, SQIVND (reference sequence). The CDR3 runs to 15 residues. The CDR3 protein is CASGDRGSSNQPQHF. The CDR3 DNA reads TGTGCCAGTGGGGACAGGGGGTCTAGCAATCAGCCCCAGCATTTT.

This chain joins TRBV27 and TRBJ2-5; 12 bases align to TRBD1. This CDR3 comprises 15 residues. The V and J ends lost 5 bases and 4 bases, in that order; junction bases with no gene match: 5. The germline gives CDR1 MNHEY, CDR2 SMNVEV (reference sequence). The CDR3 protein is CASSGDRGLRETQYF. The DNA of the CDR3 is TGTGCCAGCAGTGGGGACAGGGGGCTGCGAGAGACCCAGTACTTC.

The J gene is TRBJ1-4, the V gene TRBV30; 7 nucleotides line up with TRBD1. This CDR3 is 18 amino acids long. Germline V gives CDR1 GTSNPN, CDR2 SVGIG (reference sequence). With V trimmed by 5 bases and J by 0 bases, 15 bases remained unmatched. Here the CDR3 DNA reads TGTGCCTGGGACCCCGCAGGAGGGACAGAAGCAACTAATGAAAAACTGTTTTTT. Residues: CAWDPAGGTEATNEKLFF.

The chain has TRBV27 and TRBJ1-1; 7 nucleotides align to TRBD1. After removal of 2 bases from V and 11 bases from J, the junction contained 11 bases not matched to a gene. CDR1 MNHEY and CDR2 SMNVEV come from the germline V gene (reference sequence). The CDR3 spans 14 residues. The CDR3 sequence is CASSLLRQGVMAFF. CDR3 in DNA: TGTGCCAGCAGTTTACTCCGACAGGGAGTCATGGCTTTCTTT.

This chain joins TRBV28 and TRBJ2-1; 7 bases map to TRBD1. Germline CDR1 is MDHEN and CDR2 is SYDVKM. The V and J ends lost 5 bases and 3 bases, in that order; junction bases with no gene match: 7. The CDR3 is 15 residues long. The CDR3 DNA sequence: TGTGCCAGCAGTCCCGGGACAGCCTACTACAATGAGCAGTTCTTC. Amino acid sequence: CASSPGTAYYNEQFF.

This sequence joins TRBV7-9 and TRBJ2-7, with 9 nucleotides matching TRBD1. V was clipped by 1 base and J by 5 bases; unmatched bases: 3. From germline, CDR1 is SEHNR and CDR2 FQNEAQ (reference sequence). The CDR3 is 14 amino acids. The CDR3 region is CASSLVGTGNEQYF. For the CDR3, the DNA is TGTGCCAGCAGCTTAGTTGGGACAGGGAACGAGCAGTACTTC.

This chain joins TRBV19 and TRBJ2-5, with 12 bases lining up with TRBD1. V lost 6 bases and J lost 5; bases outside the gene matches: 13. Germline CDR1 and CDR2: LNHDA and SQIVND (reference sequence). This CDR3 comprises 17 residues. The CDR3 sequence: CASSNSPGTGGSETQYF. The CDR3 DNA reads as TGTGCCAGTAGCAATTCCCCAGGGACAGGGGGCAGCGAGACCCAGTACTTC.

The V gene is TRBV11-1, the J gene TRBJ1-2; D gene uncertain. The V gene's germline CDR1 is SGHAT and CDR2 FQDESV (reference sequence). V shed 5 bases and J shed 8 bases, with 18 bases lying between them. The CDR3 loop spans 14 amino acids. CDR3 nucleotide sequence: TGTGCCAGCAGCGCGACGATCTCTCCTGGAGGCTACACCTTC. Translated: CASSATISPGGYTF.

This sequence joins TRBV5-5 and TRBJ2-7, with a possible D match to TRBD2 (6 bases). V was pared by 1 base and J by 2 bases, with 16 bases between. CDR3 length: 16 residues. Germline V lookup: CDR1 SGHKS, CDR2 YYEKEE (reference sequence). CDR3 loop: CASSLIGRDPTYEQYF. DNA for the CDR3: TGTGCCAGCAGCTTGATCGGGCGGGACCCGACCTACGAGCAGTACTTC.

This clone has just one count. The V call is TRBV4-3, the J call TRBJ2-7; 10 nucleotides match TRBD1. The ends lost 0 bases at V and 3 bases at J; junction bases unmatched: 5. The CDR3 runs 16 residues. CDR1 and CDR2 (germline): LGHNA, YSLEER. CDR3 in DNA: TGCGCCAGCAGCCAAGATCTCGGGACAGGGGACTACGAGCAGTACTTC. Its protein product is CASSQDLGTGDYEQYF.

This chain links TRBV27 with TRBJ1-2; the match to TRBD1 covers 9 bases. From germline, CDR1 is MNHEY and CDR2 SMNVEV (reference sequence). The length of the CDR3 is 17 residues. The junction had 12 bases not matched to a gene; V was cut back by 3 bases and J by 4 bases. The CDR3 loop is CASSFQGQGLLGYGYTF. CDR3 coding DNA: TGTGCCAGCAGTTTCCAAGGACAGGGGCTCCTTGGCTATGGCTACACCTTC.

This clone is a singleton in its sample. The chain employs TRBV5-1 and TRBJ2-7; TRBD1 or TRBD2 may be the D gene (5 bases each). The ends were cut back, 4 bases at V and 7 bases at J, with 15 bases in the middle. Germline loops: CDR1 SGHRS, CDR2 YFSETQ. The CDR3 consists of 13 residues. This CDR3 reads CASSASGPPEQYF. The CDR3 nucleotides are TGCGCCAGCAGCGCATCGGGGCCGCCGGAGCAGTACTTC.

The chain employs TRBV10-2 and TRBJ2-7; the D gene could be TRBD1 or TRBD2 (5 bases each). Germline V gives CDR1 WSHSY, CDR2 SAAADI. The CDR3 runs to 14 residues. The germline V and J ends were trimmed by 8 bases and 0 bases, with 14 bases remaining between them. The chain's CDR3 is CASYDGAYSYEQYF. The CDR3 DNA reads as TGCGCCAGCTACGACGGGGCCTACTCCTACGAGCAGTACTTC.

This chain uses TRBV14 with TRBJ2-5; 7 nucleotides line up with TRBD1. The V gene end was trimmed by 4 bases and the J gene end by 3 bases; junction bases not matched to a gene: 14. The CDR3 loop spans 17 amino acids. Per the germline V gene, CDR1 is SGHDN and CDR2 is FVKESK. The CDR3 here is CASSRRIQGPNEETQYF. In DNA form, the CDR3 reads TGTGCCAGCAGCCGCAGGATACAGGGGCCAAATGAAGAGACCCAGTACTTC. Full variable domain (outside the CDR3, taken from reference TRBV14 and TRBJ2-5): EAGVTQFPSHSVIEKGQTVTLRCDPISGHDNLYWYRRVMGKEIKFLLHFVKESKQDESGMPNNRFLAERTGGTYSTLKVQPAELEDSGVYFCASSRRIQGPNEETQYFGPGTRLLVL.

The genes are TRBV27 and TRBJ2-3, with TRBD1 matching 7 bases. This CDR3 comprises 18 residues. V was clipped by 2 bases and J by 4 bases; unmatched bases: 15. Germline V lookup: CDR1 MNHEY, CDR2 SMNVEV (reference sequence). CDR3 loop: CASSLRQGIMGYADTQYF. Here the CDR3 DNA reads TGTGCCAGCAGTTTAAGACAGGGCATAATGGGGTACGCAGATACGCAGTATTTT.

DNA for the CDR3: TGTGCCAGCAGCAGGACAGGGGGCTTCACCGGGGAGCTGTTTTTT. It encodes CASSRTGGFTGELFF. This chain uses TRBV7-9 with TRBJ2-2, with 11 bases that match TRBD1. The junction had 3 bases not matched to a gene; V was cut back by 5 bases and J by 4 bases. This CDR3 spans 15 amino acids. CDR1 and CDR2 from the germline V gene are SEHNR and FQNEAQ (reference sequence). The entire variable domain, with the rest obtained from reference TRBV7-9 and TRBJ2-2, is as follows: DTGVSQNPRHKITKRGQNVTFRCDPISEHNRLYWYRQTLGQGPEFLTYFQNEAQLEKSRLLSDRFSAERPKGSFSTLEIQRTEQGDSAMYLCASSRTGGFTGELFFGEGSRLTVL.

The J gene is TRBJ2-7, the V gene TRBV28, with D tentatively TRBD1 or TRBD2 (6 bases each). Germline CDR1 and CDR2: MDHEN and SYDVKM. V lost 6 bases, J lost 5 bases, and 17 bases lay in between. The CDR3 has 14 amino acids. The CDR3 DNA is TGTGCCAGCAGCCCCAAGGGGGGAATAAACGAGCAGTACTTC. The encoded protein is CASSPKGGINEQYF.

For this clone: The same CDR3 arises from other DNA sequences in this sample as well. The chain combines TRBV7-9 with TRBJ2-3, with a tentative D call TRBD2 (6 bases). V was trimmed by 5 bases and J by 5 bases, leaving 8 bases between them. The germline V gene has CDR1 SEHNR and CDR2 FQNEAQ (reference sequence). This CDR3 spans 12 amino acids. CDR3 coding DNA: TGTGCCAGCAGCCGGGGAGGAGATACGCAGTATTTT. Translated: CASSRGGDTQYF.

Regarding this clone: At one of its ends the junction is not consistent with the germline gene, which may arise from a read error. The chain combines TRBV29-1 with TRBJ1-2; 7 nucleotides match TRBD1. Germline CDR1 reads SQVTM; CDR2 reads ANQGSEA. This CDR3 spans 13 amino acids. The CDR3 region has the DNA TGCAGCTTTGAAGGGGGCGCGAGCTATGGCTACACCTTC. Encoded protein: CSFEGGASYGYTF.

The J gene is TRBJ2-3, the V gene TRBV30, with 9 bases identical to TRBD1. This CDR3 region has 16 residues. Germline CDR1 and CDR2: GTSNPN and SVGIG (reference sequence). V trimming: 2 bases; J trimming: 3 bases; junction bases outside the gene matches: 9. Here the CDR3 reads CAWSPSPGQGTDTQYF. CDR3 coding DNA: TGTGCCTGGAGTCCCTCTCCTGGACAGGGGACAGATACGCAGTATTTT.

About this clone itself: Additional DNA sequences in this sample encode the identical CDR3. V usage is TRBV5-1 and J usage is TRBJ2-7; possible D gene TRBD2, 6 bases. V lost 0 bases, J lost 3 bases, and 10 bases lay in between. From germline, CDR1 is SGHRS and CDR2 YFSETQ. The CDR3 is 14 amino acids. CDR3 bases: TGCGCCAGCAGCTTGGCCGTCGGGGGCTACGAGCAGTACTTC. Residues: CASSLAVGGYEQYF.

The V call is TRBV28, the J call TRBJ2-7; 7 bases are a match to TRBD1. The germline V gene has CDR1 MDHEN and CDR2 SYDVKM. The CDR3 has 11 amino acids. V lost 10 bases to trimming and J lost 9 bases; unmatched junction nucleotides: 9. CDR3 DNA sequence: TGTGCCACCCGCACAGGGGCGGGGCAGTACTTC. This encodes CATRTGAGQYF.

The J gene is TRBJ2-3, the V gene TRBV7-9; the match to TRBD2 covers 14 bases. This CDR3 comprises 17 residues. V gave up 3 bases and J gave up 2 bases; unmatched junction bases: 4. Per germline, CDR1 SEHNR and CDR2 FQNEAQ (reference sequence). CDR3 nucleotides: TGTGCCAGCAGCTTCCCGGGACTAGCGGGAGACACAGATACGCAGTATTTT. This codes for CASSFPGLAGDTDTQYF.